This TCR beta chain is drawn from a study of OX40 agonist ivuxolimab in advanced cancers. CDR1 SGHVS and CDR2 FNYEAQ come from the germline V gene. Trimming took off 5 bases at V and 3 bases at J, with 5 bases between the two ends. This CDR3 is 12 amino acids long. This clone came up a few times. The repertoire was sequenced with immunoSEQ multiplex PCR; TCRdb's copy has only in-frame clones and lacks some. This sample has more than 55,000 clones; approximately 80% occur once, and the top ten carry approximately 4.5%. The input for sequencing was CD4+ or CD8+ T cells sorted from blood, taken in a trial of the OX40 agonist ivuxolimab. The J gene is TRBJ1-3, the V gene TRBV7-6, with unresolved D. This clonotype was obtained from an adult with an advanced solid tumor such as melanoma, head and neck, liver or kidney cancer. The chain's CDR3 is CASSNYGNTIYF. The DNA of the CDR3 is TGTGCCAGCAGCAACTATGGAAACACCATATATTTT. The whole variable domain, remainder taken from reference TRBV7-6 and TRBJ1-3, is GAGVSQSPRYKVTKRGQDVALRCDPISGHVSLYWYRQALGQGPEFLTYFNYEAQQDKSGLPNDRFSAERPEGSISTLTIQRTEQRDSAMYRCASSNYGNTIYFGEGSWLTVV.